This T cell receptor beta chain emerged from a study of OX40 agonist ivuxolimab in advanced cancers. Regarding the study in general: Ivuxolimab was an agonistic, fully human IgG2 monoclonal antibody directed against OX40 (CD134), a costimulatory receptor. Intravenous ivuxolimab was administered to patients every 2 weeks at six dose levels: 0.01, 0.1, 0.3, 1.5, 3 and 10 mg/kg. Of the 50 or so patients in dose escalation, about 20 had hepatocellular carcinoma, about 15 had melanoma, 9 had renal cell carcinoma and 9 had head and neck cancer. In the dose-escalation cohort, 75% to 90% of patients were male, and the mean age was around 60 years with a range of roughly 20 to 85. Patients were allowed to have had prior anti-PD-1, anti-PD-L1 or anti-CTLA-4 therapy, and approximately 40% of the dose-escalation patients had been treated with checkpoint inhibitors. Three dose-escalation patients achieved partial responses, one with hepatocellular carcinoma and two with cutaneous melanoma. Peripheral TCRbeta sequencing aimed to test whether ivuxolimab altered TCR sequence diversity and caused clonal T-cell expansion. The monotherapy dose-escalation portion (N of about 57 patients) of the phase I ivuxolimab trial is reported in the paper. General study outcomes and caveats: After ivuxolimab, expanded clones were on average more numerous among CD8+ T cells than among CD4+ T cells. Which antigens the clonally expanded peripheral T cells were specific for was not determined. In the 0.1-3.0 mg/kg groups, partial responders had among the lowest normalized peripheral clonal expansion, particularly in CD8+ T cells. Low levels of normalized T-cell clonal expansion were also seen in some patients who did not respond. At doses of 0.1 to 3.0 mg/kg, clonal expansion of both CD4+ and CD8+ blood T cells was observed from baseline to week 6.

The germline V gene provides CDR1 SGHRS and CDR2 YFSETQ. From cysteine to phenylalanine, the CDR3 is 18 amino acids long. The retained sequence is limited to the CDR3, 54 bases, with the frame set at the first base. V loses 6 bases at its end and J loses 3 bases; junction bases beyond the gene matches: 16. To sequence the TCRbeta CDR3 region, genomic DNA was isolated from the sorted cells. The immunoSEQ Assay was used to sequence the TCRbeta CDR3 regions. TCRdb carries this immuneACCESS record with in-frame sequences only. Its versions omit some clonotypes, under half of them owing to an unresolved V gene in the studies checked, with the rest unexplained. This sample is represented by some 97,000 clones; over 75% of them were singletons. The biggest ten clones account for about 0.15% of the sample. To note about this clone: Its specific antigen is unknown. Nothing much larger sits one base from this clone, and base qualities are not available.

The trial excluded patients who had a history of autoimmune disease or who were on systemic immunosuppression. In every dose cohort, peripheral blood was drawn for TCR sequencing at baseline, cycle 4 day 1, and cycle 7 day 1. The samples were drawn from a first-in-human, open-label, multicenter phase I dose-escalation trial of ivuxolimab. Adults with locally advanced or metastatic head and neck squamous cell, hepatocellular, melanoma or renal cell carcinoma were enrolled in the trial. Before TCR sequencing, CD4+ T cells and CD8+ T cells were sorted from peripheral blood as separate populations. The receptor comes from an adult with an advanced solid tumor such as melanoma, head and neck, liver or kidney cancer. The starting material was CD4+ or CD8+ T cells sorted from blood, obtained in a trial of the OX40 agonist ivuxolimab. In this chain, TRBV5-1 is recombined with TRBJ1-4, with TRBD1 identical over 8 junction bases. The CDR3 is CASTPSGQVPNPNEKLFF. The nucleotide sequence reads as follows: TGCGCCAGCACCCCTTCGGGACAGGTCCCCAACCCTAATGAAAAACTGTTTTTT.